Here is one T cell receptor beta chain with its context. PCR amplification relied on 60 Vbeta primers (plus 13 Jbeta primers). Assay used: immunoSEQ multiplex PCR; TCRdb lists only in-frame clones, some missing. The sample lists roughly 160,000 clones; 75% were seen once. Germline V CDR1 and CDR2: SGHTA, FQGNSA. The V gene end was trimmed by 2 bases and the J gene end by 3 bases; junction bases not matched to a gene: 11. The CDR3 runs 17 residues. This specimen comes from a study of cytomegalovirus exposure and HLA in healthy donors. The receptor comes from a middle-aged woman in good health and CMV-seropositive. Sequencing was done on a sample of PBMCs. The chain recombines TRBV7-2 with TRBJ2-7; 9 bases match TRBD2. The DNA of the CDR3 is TGTGCCAGCAGCTTAACGAATTACGGCGGGAGGGACTACGAGCAGTACTTC. The encoded protein is CASSLTNYGGRDYEQYF.